What follows are 4 T cell receptor beta chains derived from one specimen sequenced in a study of blood T cell repertoires in COVID-19. TCRdb keeps only in-frame clones here, not all; method: immunoSEQ multiplex PCR. The profile shows approximately 170,000 clones, around four fifths of them singletons. The sequenced material came from PBMCs or T cells enriched from blood (not recorded which). The receptor set was obtained from a woman aged 50 to 60 who had recovered from COVID-19.

The rearrangement links TRBV25-1 to TRBJ2-2; D remains ambiguous. Germline V gene sequence: CDR1 MGHDK, CDR2 SYGVNS. The CDR3 has 15 amino acids. Trimming took 1 base from V and 2 from J, leaving 8 bases between them. The CDR3 DNA is TGTGCCAGCAGTGAATGGGCCACTAACACCGGGGAGCTGTTTTTT. Encoded protein: CASSEWATNTGELFF.

This chain links TRBV19 with TRBJ2-3, with 10 bases fitting TRBD1. There are 15 residues in the CDR3. Germline V CDR1 and CDR2: LNHDA, SQIVND (reference sequence). V lost 7 bases, J lost 1 base, and 5 bases stayed unmatched. DNA for the CDR3: TGTGCCAGTAAAGACAGGGGGCGCGGCACAGATACGCAGTATTTT. Translated, it gives CASKDRGRGTDTQYF. Filled out from reference TRBV19 and TRBJ2-3, the complete variable domain reads DGGITQSPKYLFRKEGQNVTLSCEQNLNHDAMYWYRQDPGQGLRLIYYSQIVNDFQKGDIAEGYSVSREKKESFPLTVTSAQKNPTAFYLCASKDRGRGTDTQYFGPGTRLTVL.

This clone was picked up one time. V gene TRBV25-1 combines with J gene TRBJ1-2; D unresolved. The CDR3 sequence is 14 residues long. Per germline, CDR1 MGHDK and CDR2 SYGVNS. Deletions cut 0 bases from V and 8 bases from J, with 13 bases between. The CDR3 is CASSEYSGSRGYTF. CDR3 bases: TGTGCCAGCAGTGAATACTCTGGCTCCAGAGGCTACACCTTC.

The rearrangement joins TRBV6-1 to TRBJ2-2; D unclear. Germline loops: CDR1 MNHNS, CDR2 SASEGT. The CDR3 runs to 13 residues. V was shortened by 1 base and J by 5 bases, with 5 bases between the two germline ends. CDR3: CASSEGPTGELFF. Here the CDR3 DNA reads TGTGCCAGCAGTGAAGGTCCAACCGGGGAGCTGTTTTTT.